The clone carrying this T cell receptor beta chain was detected only a few times. The data belong to a study of early T cells in non-severe SARS-CoV-2 infection. In the library, individual cDNA molecules carried attached unique molecular identifiers. TCRdb itself ran the 5' RACE reads through MiXCR, one entry per CDR3 protein. The repertoire consists of tens of thousands of distinct CDR3 sequences, with less than 15% occurring once and the leading ten covering about 3.5%. With V trimmed by 4 bases and J by 9 bases, 15 bases remained unmatched. The CDR3 is 17 amino acids. Germline V gene lookup returns CDR1 SEHNR and CDR2 FQNEAQ (reference sequence).

The receptor comes from an adult who was a healthcare worker with PCR-confirmed SARS-CoV-2 infection or an uninfected control (not recorded which). Material for sequencing was whole blood. This sequence joins TRBV7-9 and TRBJ2-1; 10 bases are shared with TRBD1. As DNA, the CDR3 is TGTGCCAGCAGCTCCCTGGGGGGGACAGGGGTCACAGGTGAGCAGTTCTTC. Its protein product is CASSSLGGTGVTGEQFF.